The following is a TCR beta chain sequence with its context. The entry originates in a study of blood T cell repertoires in COVID-19. Study details: The analysed material was cDNA or gDNA that came from T cells, B-cell-depleted T cells, or PBMCs.

Looked up from germline, CDR1 is SGHNT and CDR2 is YYREEE (reference sequence). This CDR3 is built from 16 residues. V shed 3 bases and J 5 bases; nucleotides not matched to a gene: 11. In the original workflow: The assay estimated nucleated cells by amplifying reference gene primers. Only in-frame clones appear in the TCRdb table, and some are missing; sequencing was by immunoSEQ multiplex PCR. The V and J calls and clone size were taken over from that table, and D and trimming were inferred from the DNA. The sample includes about 200,000 clones, 80% to 90% of them seen just once. The TCR comes from a human donor with active or convalescent COVID-19. The donor label of this sample is uncertain. This chain uses TRBV5-4 with TRBJ2-1, with 7 bases aligning to TRBD2. Sequencing was done on a sample of peripheral blood. CDR3 nucleotides: TGTGCCAGCAGCTCGACTTTACTAGCGTCAAACAATGAGCAGTTCTTC. Its translation: CASSSTLLASNNEQFF.